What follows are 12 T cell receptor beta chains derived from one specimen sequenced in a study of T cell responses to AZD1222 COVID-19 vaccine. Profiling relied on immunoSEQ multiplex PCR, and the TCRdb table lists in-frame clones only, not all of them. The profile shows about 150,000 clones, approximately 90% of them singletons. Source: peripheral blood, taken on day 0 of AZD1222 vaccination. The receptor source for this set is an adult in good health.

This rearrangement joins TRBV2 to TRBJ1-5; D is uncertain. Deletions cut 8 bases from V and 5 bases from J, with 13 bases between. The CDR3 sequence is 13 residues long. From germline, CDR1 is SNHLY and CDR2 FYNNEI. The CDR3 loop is CASGKNDDQPQHF. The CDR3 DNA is TGTGCCAGCGGCAAAAACGACGATCAGCCCCAGCATTTT. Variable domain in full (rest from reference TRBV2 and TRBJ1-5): EPEVTQTPSHQVTQMGQEVILRCVPISNHLYFYWYRQILGQKVEFLVSFYNNEISEKSEIFDDQFSVERPDGSNFTLKIRSTKLEDSAMYFCASGKNDDQPQHFGDGTRLSIL.

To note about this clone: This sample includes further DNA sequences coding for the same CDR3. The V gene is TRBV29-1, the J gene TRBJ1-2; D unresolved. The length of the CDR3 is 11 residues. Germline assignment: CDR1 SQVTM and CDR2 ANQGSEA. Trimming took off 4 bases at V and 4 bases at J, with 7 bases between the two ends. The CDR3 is CSVGQSYGYTF. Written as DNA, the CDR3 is TGCAGCGTTGGACAATCCTATGGCTACACCTTC.

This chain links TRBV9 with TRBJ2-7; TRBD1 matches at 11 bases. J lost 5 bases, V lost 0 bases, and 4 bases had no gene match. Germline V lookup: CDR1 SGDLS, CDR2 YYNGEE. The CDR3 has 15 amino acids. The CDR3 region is CASSVAGTGGDEQYF. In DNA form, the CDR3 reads TGTGCCAGCAGCGTAGCAGGGACAGGGGGGGACGAGCAGTACTTC.

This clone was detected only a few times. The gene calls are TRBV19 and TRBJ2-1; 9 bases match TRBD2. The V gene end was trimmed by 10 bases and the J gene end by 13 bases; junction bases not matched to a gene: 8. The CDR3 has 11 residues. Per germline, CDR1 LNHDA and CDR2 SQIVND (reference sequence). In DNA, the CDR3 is TGTGCCACCGCCAGCGGGAGGAAACAGTTCTTC. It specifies CATASGRKQFF.

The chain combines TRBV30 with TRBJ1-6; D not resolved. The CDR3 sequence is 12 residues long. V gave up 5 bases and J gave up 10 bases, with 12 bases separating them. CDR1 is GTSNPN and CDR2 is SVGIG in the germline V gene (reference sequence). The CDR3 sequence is CAWALAVSPLHF. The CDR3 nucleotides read TGTGCCTGGGCCTTGGCGGTCTCACCCCTCCACTTT.

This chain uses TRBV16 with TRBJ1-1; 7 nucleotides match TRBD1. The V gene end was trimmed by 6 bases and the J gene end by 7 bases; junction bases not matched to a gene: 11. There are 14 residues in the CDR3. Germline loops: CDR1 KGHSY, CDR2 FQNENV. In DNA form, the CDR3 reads TGTGCCAGCAGTCTCCGGGACAGAGGATTTGAAGCTTTCTTT. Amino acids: CASSLRDRGFEAFF.

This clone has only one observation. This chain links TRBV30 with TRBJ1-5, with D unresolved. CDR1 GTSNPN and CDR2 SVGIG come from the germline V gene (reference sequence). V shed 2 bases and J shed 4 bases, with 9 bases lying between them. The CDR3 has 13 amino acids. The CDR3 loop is CAWSQQINQPQHF. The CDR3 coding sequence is TGTGCCTGGAGTCAACAGATAAATCAGCCCCAGCATTTT.

CDR3 in DNA: TGTGCCAGCAGCCAAGGGGGATCACCCCTCCACTTT. Its translation: CASSQGGSPLHF. The chain carries TRBV4-2 and TRBJ1-6, with D unresolved. The CDR3 has 12 residues. Trimming pared 1 base from V and 10 bases from J, leaving 5 bases between. Germline V lookup: CDR1 LGHNA, CDR2 YNFKEQ.

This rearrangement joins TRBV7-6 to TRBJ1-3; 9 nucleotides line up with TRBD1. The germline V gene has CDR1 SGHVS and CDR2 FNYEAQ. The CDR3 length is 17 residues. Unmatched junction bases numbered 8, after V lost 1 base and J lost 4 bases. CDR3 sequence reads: CASSLGAGTGSGNTIYF. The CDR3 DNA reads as TGTGCCAGCAGCTTAGGGGCCGGGACAGGGTCCGGAAACACCATATATTTT. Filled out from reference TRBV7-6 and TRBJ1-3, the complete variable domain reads GAGVSQSPRYKVTKRGQDVALRCDPISGHVSLYWYRQALGQGPEFLTYFNYEAQQDKSGLPNDRFSAERPEGSISTLTIQRTEQRDSAMYRCASSLGAGTGSGNTIYFGEGSWLTVV.

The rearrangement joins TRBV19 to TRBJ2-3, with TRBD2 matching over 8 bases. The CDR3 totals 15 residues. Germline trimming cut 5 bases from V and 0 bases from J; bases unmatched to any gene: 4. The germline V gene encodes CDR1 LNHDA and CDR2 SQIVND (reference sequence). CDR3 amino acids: CASSYSGTSTDTQYF. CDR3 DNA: TGTGCCAGTAGTTATAGCGGGACTAGCACAGATACGCAGTATTTT.

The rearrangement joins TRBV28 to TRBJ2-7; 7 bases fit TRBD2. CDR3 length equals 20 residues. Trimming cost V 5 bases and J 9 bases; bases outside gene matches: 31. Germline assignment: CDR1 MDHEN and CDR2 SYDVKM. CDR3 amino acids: CASSPWGSGAGRSLMFVQYF. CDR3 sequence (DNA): TGTGCCAGCAGTCCATGGGGAAGCGGAGCCGGGAGGAGTTTAATGTTCGTGCAGTACTTC.

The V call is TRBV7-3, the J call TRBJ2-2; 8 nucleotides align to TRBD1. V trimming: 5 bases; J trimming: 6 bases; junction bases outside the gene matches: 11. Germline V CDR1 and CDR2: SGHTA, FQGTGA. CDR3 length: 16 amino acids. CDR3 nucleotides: TGTGCCAGCAGCCCACAGACAGGGGTCGGTTCCGGGGAGCTGTTTTTT. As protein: CASSPQTGVGSGELFF.